This T cell receptor (beta chain) was obtained from a study of blood T cell repertoires in COVID-19. As for the study in general: PBMCs, B-cell-depleted T cells, or T cells provided the cDNA or gDNA that made up the material.

The table came from immunoSEQ multiplex PCR; TCRdb's copy has only in-frame clones and leaves some out. The sample has a few hundred thousand clones; approximately 86% are singletons. The TCR sequence derives from a woman aged 45-65 years with COVID-19, enrolled during active disease. The sequencing input was peripheral blood.

DNA for the CDR3: TGCAGTGCTAGTAGAGGGCGCGGTAATTCACCCCTCCACTTT. Amino acid sequence: CSASRGRGNSPLHF. This chain links TRBV20-1 with TRBJ1-6; no clear D gene. Trimming left V 3 bases short and J 6 bases short, with 12 bases between. The CDR3 runs 14 residues. Per germline, CDR1 DFQATT and CDR2 SNEGSKA (reference sequence).